This T cell receptor (beta chain) was profiled in a study of blood T cells in healthy people across ages. Alongside a J-beta primer mix, a sample-barcoded 5' primer served in a second PCR lasting 7 to 11 cycles. TCRdb analysed the 5' RACE reads with MiXCR anew, one entry per CDR3 protein. The table lists some 550,000 distinct CDR3 sequences, around 50% of them singletons. Study outcomes and limitations: Naive T cell percentage strongly correlated with TCR beta diversity. Changes in expanded clonotypes were possibly confounded, as the CMV status of donors was unknown.

With regard to this clonotype: What it binds is unknown.

Input material: blood. This clonotype was sampled from an elderly man in good health.

The CDR3 sequence is CASSYEAGVRNEQYF. The CDR3 DNA sequence: TGTGCCAGCAGTTACGAGGCGGGAGTAAGGAATGAGCAGTACTTC. V and J are TRBV6-2 or TRBV6-3 and TRBJ2-7, with 7 positions matching TRBD2. The V gene's germline CDR1 is MNHEY and CDR2 SVGEGT. V gave up 2 bases and J gave up 7 bases; unmatched junction bases: 11. The CDR3 is made up of 15 amino acids.